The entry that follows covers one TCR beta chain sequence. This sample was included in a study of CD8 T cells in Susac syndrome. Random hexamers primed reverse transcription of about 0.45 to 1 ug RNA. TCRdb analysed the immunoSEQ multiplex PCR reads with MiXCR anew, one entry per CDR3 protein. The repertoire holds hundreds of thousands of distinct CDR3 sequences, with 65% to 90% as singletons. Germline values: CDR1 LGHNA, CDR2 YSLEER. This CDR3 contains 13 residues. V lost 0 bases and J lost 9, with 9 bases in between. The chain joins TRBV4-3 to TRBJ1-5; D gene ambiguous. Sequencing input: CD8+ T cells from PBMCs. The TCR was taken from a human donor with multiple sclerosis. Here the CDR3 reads CASSQDRAGPQHF. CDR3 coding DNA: TGCGCCAGCAGCCAAGATAGGGCTGGGCCCCAGCATTTT.